Sequencing of this T cell receptor (beta chain) was carried out in a study of shared clonotypes between healthy human individuals. The CDR3 consists of 14 residues. Germline V CDR1 and CDR2: SGHDN, FVKESK. Trimming at V came to 5 bases and at J to 4 bases, leaving 7 bases not matched to a gene. In the study's own analysis: Filtering differed for immunoSEQ, which gave only junction sequences without quality scores. The table came from immunoSEQ multiplex PCR; TCRdb's copy has only in-frame clones and leaves some out. V, J and clone size were drawn from that table, and D and trimming were deduced from the DNA. The sample has 700,000 or so clones; 72% are singletons.

The sequence came from a woman in her 30s in good health. The chain has TRBV14 and TRBJ2-5, with TRBD2 matching over 7 bases. The sample taken for sequencing was memory CD4+ T cells sorted from blood. Stated subset: CD45RA-negative fraction. CDR3 nucleotides: TGTGCCAGCAGCGGACTAGACTGGTTAGAGACCCAGTACTTC. This codes for CASSGLDWLETQYF.